This T cell receptor beta chain is drawn from a study of radiation and T cells in renal cell carcinoma. Time point in this sample: blood 4 weeks post-SBRT, at nephrectomy. Treatment: 15 Gy SBRT to primary tumor, nephrectomy 4 weeks later. Nephrectomy followed 15 Gy stereotactic body radiation by 4 weeks. TCRdb's table, derived via immunoSEQ multiplex PCR, lists solely in-frame clones and lacks some. The sample holds roughly 82,000 clones, 80% to 90% seen once. Study-wide points: From baseline, blood top tumor clonotypes peaked at 2 weeks post-radiation.

A word on this clone: Antigen: not known.

Germline CDR1 and CDR2: MNHEY and SMNVEV (reference sequence). Trimming left V 6 bases short and J 2 bases short, with 17 bases between. CDR3 length: 15 residues. The genes are TRBV27 and TRBJ2-7, with a weak D call TRBD1 (6 bases). This material consisted of blood, taken from a patient whose treatment included radiotherapy and nephrectomy. The receptor comes from a woman between 65 and 79 years old with renal cell carcinoma. The chain's CDR3 is CASRRNRDGTYEQYF. CDR3 bases: TGTGCCAGCAGAAGAAACAGGGACGGAACCTACGAGCAGTACTTC.